The TCR beta chain described here comes from a study of OX40 agonist ivuxolimab in advanced cancers. Study-level background: Ivuxolimab was a fully human IgG2 agonistic monoclonal antibody targeting the costimulatory receptor OX40 (CD134). Intravenous ivuxolimab was administered to patients every 2 weeks at six dose levels: 0.01, 0.1, 0.3, 1.5, 3 and 10 mg/kg. The paper covers the monotherapy dose-escalation part of the phase I ivuxolimab trial, which included N ≈ 50 patients. Peripheral TCRbeta sequencing was intended to test whether TCR sequence diversity was altered and clonal T-cell expansion was caused by ivuxolimab. Of the 50 to 55 patients in dose escalation, some 20 had hepatocellular carcinoma, some 15 had melanoma, 9 had renal cell carcinoma and 9 had head and neck cancer. In the dose-escalation cohort, more than 80% of patients were male, and the mean age was around 60 years with a range of roughly 23 to 79. Partial responses were achieved by three dose-escalation patients, of whom one had hepatocellular carcinoma and two had cutaneous melanoma. Patients were allowed to have had prior anti-PD-1, anti-PD-L1 or anti-CTLA-4 therapy, and approximately 39% of the dose-escalation patients had been treated with checkpoint inhibitors. Beyond this particular receptor, the publication reports: At doses of 0.1 to 3.0 mg/kg, clonal expansion of both CD4+ and CD8+ T cells in blood was seen between baseline and week 6. Which antigens the clonally expanded peripheral T cells were specific for was not determined. Partial responders in the 0.1-3.0 mg/kg groups had among the lowest normalized peripheral clonal expansion, especially among CD8+ T cells. After ivuxolimab, expanded clones were on average more numerous among CD8+ T cells than among CD4+ T cells. Low levels of normalized T-cell clonal expansion were also seen in some nonresponding patients.

The trial excluded patients who had a history of autoimmune disease or who were on systemic immunosuppression. Peripheral blood for TCR sequencing was collected from all dose cohorts at baseline, on cycle 4 day 1, and on cycle 7 day 1. The samples were taken from a phase I, first-in-human, multicenter, open-label dose-escalation trial of ivuxolimab. Adults with locally advanced or metastatic melanoma, renal cell, hepatocellular, or head and neck squamous cell carcinoma were enrolled in the trial. CD4+ and CD8+ T cells were sorted separately from peripheral blood before TCR sequencing. On this clone: Its antigen remains unidentified. Base quality data are lacking; no much larger clone is found one base away.

Deletion took 2 bases off V and 8 bases off J, with a span of 9 bases between the germline ends. From the cysteine up to the phenylalanine, the CDR3 has a length of 12 residues. CDR3 DNA only is kept here, 36 bases in frame from base 1. In the germline V gene, CDR1 corresponds to MDHEN and CDR2 to SYDVKM. For sequencing of the TCRbeta CDR3 region, genomic DNA was extracted from the sorted cells. The immunoSEQ Assay was used for sequencing of TCRbeta CDR3 regions. The table comes from immuneACCESS by way of TCRdb, which keeps in-frame sequences with V and J called. Part of the clones is missing from these tables; in studies checked, under half for an unresolved V gene and the rest for unknown reasons. This sample gives tens of thousands of clones in total; 84% of them show up just once. 6.5% to 8.5% of the sample is held by the ten biggest clonotypes.

The specimen comprised CD4+ or CD8+ T cells sorted from blood, sampled in a trial of the OX40 agonist ivuxolimab. Recombination linked TRBV28 to TRBJ1-2, with the identity of the D gene unclear. This receptor was identified in an adult with an advanced solid tumor such as melanoma, head and neck, liver or kidney cancer. The DNA reads as follows: TGTGCCAGCAGTTTAGTCCCAGGCGGCTACACCTTC. Translated, this gives CASSLVPGGYTF.